The 28 T cell receptor beta chains below all came from one sample that was sequenced in a study of tumor and adjacent non-tumor tissue in lung cancer. TCRbeta libraries were built with three rounds of nested PCR, modified from ARM-PCR. TCRdb processed the multiplex PCR reads anew with MiXCR; each CDR3 protein has one entry. The table lists approximately 53,000 distinct CDR3 sequences, about 79% of them singletons. The template was RNA from unsorted bulk tissue. The normal lung tissue was taken more than 3 cm from the tumor edge. Sequencing input: distant non-tumor lung tissue. Every receptor here comes from a woman aged 55-69 years with non-small cell lung cancer.

To note about this clonotype: At one end the junction does not follow the germline gene, possibly because of a read error. CDR3 nucleotide sequence: TGCGCCAGCAACCAAGGGCCTGCGGGAAACATCGGGAAGCTGTTTTTT. Amino acids: CASNQGPAGNIGKLFF. V and J are TRBV4-3 and TRBJ2-2; the D gene is possibly TRBD2 (6 bases). Germline loops: CDR1 LGHNA, CDR2 YSLEER. The CDR3 is made up of 16 amino acids.

Comment on this clonotype: Here the CDR3 omits its conserved ending phenylalanine or tryptophan, so a read error is the likely source. The chain uses TRBV4-3 and TRBJ2-1; D may be TRBD2 (6 bases). Germline V gene data show CDR1 as LGHNA and CDR2 as YSLEER. There are 16 residues in the CDR3. For the CDR3, the DNA is TGTGCCAGCAGCCGCAGTCGGGCGGGAAGCTACAATGAGCAGTTCCTC. It codes for CASSRSRAGSYNEQFL.

Comments on this clonotype: The CDR3 does not close with the conserved phenylalanine or tryptophan, likely indicating a read error. It is unclear where the CDR3 begins or ends on the DNA, so no DNA is shown, and the CDR3 is as TCRdb lists it. The CDR3 here is CTSSYRTGSLYEQYL. V usage is TRBV6-2 or TRBV6-3 and J usage is TRBJ2-7; the DNA was not used to check the table's D call, TRBD2. Germline V gene sequence: CDR1 MNHEY, CDR2 SVGEGT. The CDR3 is 15 residues long, counting both termini.

Comments on this clonotype: The junction does not match germline at one end; this may be a read error. The V call is TRBV5-6, the J call TRBJ2-1, with 9 bases lining up with TRBD2. CDR3 length: 17 amino acids. The germline gives CDR1 SGHDT, CDR2 YYEEEE. The CDR3 sequence: CASSLLSSGRTWNEQFF. In DNA form, the CDR3 reads TGTGCCAGTAGCTTGTTATCCAGCGGGAGGACGTGGAATGAGCAGTTCTTC.

Of note for this clonotype: One end of the junction does not line up with germline, which may come from a read error. This chain connects TRBV4-3 to TRBJ2-1; D may be TRBD2 (5 bases). The CDR3 runs to 16 residues. Germline-derived CDR1 and CDR2 are LGHNA and YSLEER. CDR3 amino acids: CASNPRTQYAYHEQFF. In DNA, the CDR3 is TGCGCCAGCAACCCTAGGACTCAATACGCCTACCATGAGCAGTTCTTC.

Regarding this clonotype: One end of the junction is discordant with germline, which a read error may explain. The chain uses TRBV12-3 or TRBV12-4 and TRBJ2-1; tentatively, D is TRBD1 or TRBD2 (6 bases each). The CDR3 is made up of 13 amino acids. The CDR3 loop reads CAGSWGASKEQFF. The DNA of the CDR3 is TGTGCCGGCAGTTGGGGGGCCTCCAAAGAGCAGTTCTTC.

Remarks on this clonotype: This likely comes from a read error, as the CDR3 has no conserved phenylalanine or tryptophan at its end. V gene TRBV28 combines with J gene TRBJ2-2; D is unresolved. Germline V gene sequence: CDR1 MDHEN, CDR2 SYDVKM. The CDR3 covers 11 residues. The ends were cut back, 8 bases at V and 9 bases at J, with 10 bases in the middle. The CDR3 loop reads CASGRQRELFL. CDR3 in DNA: TGTGCCAGCGGGCGGCAGAGGGAGCTGTTTTTA.

In the case of this clonotype: At one of its ends the junction is not consistent with the germline gene, which may arise from a read error. The J gene is TRBJ2-7, the V gene TRBV11-2; TRBD2 agrees at 7 bases. Germline V gene lookup returns CDR1 SGHAT and CDR2 FQNNGV. CDR3 size: 15 residues. CDR3 bases: TGTGACAGCAGCTTATCTTCGAGCGGGAACGACGAGCAGTACTTC. As protein: CDSSLSSSGNDEQYF.

A remark on this clonotype: The conserved phenylalanine or tryptophan normally closing the CDR3 is absent here, so this likely arose from a read error. The limits of the CDR3 on the DNA are not certain, so only TCRdb's listed CDR3 is given. This chain connects TRBV29-1 to TRBJ1-1. Ends included, the CDR3 has 14 residues. Germline V gene data show CDR1 as SQVTM and CDR2 as ANQGSEA. The CDR3: CSFEGKAGNTEAFY.

This clonotype was observed a handful of times. The CDR3 does not close with the conserved phenylalanine or tryptophan, likely indicating a read error. The genes are TRBV7-9 and TRBJ2-7; 9 nucleotides match TRBD1. This CDR3 spans 13 amino acids. From germline, CDR1 is SEHNR and CDR2 FQNEAQ (reference sequence). The V segment lost 5 bases and the J segment 6 bases; nucleotides outside the gene matches: 5. CDR3 protein: CASSRGQGSEQYL. In nucleotides, the CDR3 is TGTGCCAGCAGCCGAGGACAGGGGAGCGAGCAGTACCTC.

Remarks on this clonotype: Sequence at one end of the junction differs from germline and may be a read error. The rearrangement uses TRBV12-3 or TRBV12-4 and TRBJ1-1, with TRBD1 matching over 11 bases. The CDR3 length is 14 residues. The CDR3 DNA reads as TGTGACAGCGGGACAGGGGGGCATAACACTGAAGCTTTCTTT. Its protein is CDSGTGGHNTEAFF.

Concerning this clonotype itself: The CDR3 end shows no conserved phenylalanine or tryptophan, and so a read error is likely. The chain carries TRBV11-1 and TRBJ1-2, with 7 bases aligning to TRBD1. Trimming cost V 5 bases and J 8 bases; bases outside gene matches: 11. Germline values: CDR1 SGHAT, CDR2 FQDESV (reference sequence). The CDR3 runs 14 residues. The CDR3 DNA reads TGTGCCAGCAGCCACGGACAGGAGGGGTTCGGCTACACCCTC. This encodes CASSHGQEGFGYTL.

The chain uses TRBV29-1 and TRBJ2-5, with D unresolved. The V end was cut by 7 bases, the J end by 6 bases, with 18 bases between. This CDR3 contains 13 residues. Germline-derived CDR1 and CDR2 are SQVTM and ANQGSEA. CDR3 amino acids: CSAIGKVLKTQYF. The DNA of the CDR3 is TGCAGCGCCATAGGGAAAGTCTTGAAGACCCAGTACTTC.

This clonotype was seen many times. The chain combines TRBV6-2 or TRBV6-3 with TRBJ1-1; TRBD1 matches 7 bases. V shed 8 bases, J shed 1 base, and the junction held 4 bases outside the gene matches. This CDR3 region has 13 residues. Germline-derived CDR1 and CDR2 are MNHEY and SVGEGT. For the CDR3, the DNA is TGTGCCAGCCAAGGACAGGCGAACACTGAAGCTTTCTTT. Translated, it gives CASQGQANTEAFF.

The V and J genes are TRBV6-2 or TRBV6-3 and TRBJ1-5, with D possibly matching TRBD1 (6 bases). Germline V lookup: CDR1 MNHEY, CDR2 SVGEGT. This CDR3 spans 17 amino acids. Between the trimmed V and J ends, which lost 2 bases and 3 bases, there was a span of 17 bases. CDR3 coding DNA: TGTGCCAGCAGTTACACGGGGGACACCTTTACCAATCAGCCCCAGCATTTT. It encodes CASSYTGDTFTNQPQHF.

For this clonotype: This CDR3 is missing its conserved last phenylalanine or tryptophan, likely due to a read error. V gene TRBV11-2 combines with J gene TRBJ2-5, with TRBD1 as a possible D gene (5 bases). CDR1 is SGHAT and CDR2 is FQNNGV in the germline V gene. The CDR3 is 14 amino acids. CDR3 sequence (DNA): TGTGCCAGCAACTTAGGTGGCAGGGTAGAGATCCAGTACTTA. Amino acid sequence: CASNLGGRVEIQYL.

Note on this clonotype: The junction departs from germline at one end; a sequencing error may be responsible. The gene calls are TRBV2 and TRBJ2-4; D remains ambiguous. This CDR3 contains 12 residues. Germline-derived CDR1 and CDR2 are SNHLY and FYNNEI. The CDR3: CTSVGLVGIQYF. The CDR3 region has the DNA TGTACCAGCGTCGGGCTTGTGGGCATTCAGTATTTC.

Turning to this clonotype: The junction and the germline gene differ at one end; a read error may be behind it. CDR3 protein: CSVADIHQHQHF. The CDR3 nucleotides are TGCAGCGTCGCCGACATTCACCAACACCAGCATTTC. V and J are TRBV29-1 and TRBJ1-5, with no clear D. The CDR3 consists of 12 residues. Germline assignment: CDR1 SQVTM and CDR2 ANQGSEA.

This clonotype appeared a single time. A read error may account for a junction end that differs from germline. The V call is TRBV11-2, the J call TRBJ1-1, with D hard to call. Germline CDR1 is SGHAT and CDR2 is FQNNGV. This CDR3 comprises 13 residues. CDR3 sequence (DNA): TGTGCCAGTTGCCTAGACGGGTACACTGAAACTTTCTTT. Translating it yields CASCLDGYTETFF. Full variable domain (remainder filled in from reference TRBV11-2 and TRBJ1-1): EAGVAQSPRYKIIEKRQSVAFWCNPISGHATLYWYQQILGQGPKLLIQFQNNGVVDDSQLPKDRFSAERLKGVDSTLKIQPAKLEDSAVYLCASCLDGYTETFFGQGTRLTVV.

The chain employs TRBV6-6 and TRBJ2-5; 10 bases fit TRBD1. The CDR3 spans 12 residues. V lost 9 bases, J lost 10 bases, and 8 bases stayed unmatched. Germline V gene data show CDR1 as MNHNY and CDR2 as SVGAGI (reference sequence). The CDR3 DNA sequence: TGTGCCAGTAGCCCGGACAGGGGGTTCCAGTACTTC. It translates to CASSPDRGFQYF.

As to this clonotype: An end of the junction does not agree with germline; a read error may underlie this. V gene TRBV4-3 combines with J gene TRBJ2-5; a weak D match, TRBD2 (5 bases). CDR1 is LGHNA and CDR2 is YSLEER in the germline V gene. This CDR3 comprises 15 residues. The DNA for the CDR3 is TGTGCCAGCAGTCAAGAACATCGGGATGTGGAGACCCAGTACTTC. Its protein is CASSQEHRDVETQYF.

Comments on this clonotype: A clone one base away is much larger, so this may be a read error. Here the CDR3 reads CSAKWVSTDTQYF. The CDR3 nucleotides are TGCAGTGCTAAGTGGGTGAGCACAGATACGCAGTATTTT. This sequence joins TRBV20-1 and TRBJ2-3; D gene unclear. This CDR3 is 13 amino acids long. Germline V gene sequence: CDR1 DFQATT, CDR2 SNEGSKA (reference sequence). V lost 4 bases to trimming and J lost 0 bases, with 8 bases between them.

On this clonotype itself: One end of the junction varies from germline; a read error may be responsible. V usage is TRBV29-1 and J usage is TRBJ2-3, with 7 bases that match TRBD1. From germline, CDR1 is SQVTM and CDR2 ANQGSEA. This CDR3 contains 13 residues. CDR3: CSLETGSTDTQYF. In DNA form, the CDR3 reads TGTAGCCTTGAGACAGGGAGCACAGATACGCAGTATTTT.

This clonotype has a count of ten or more. The gene calls are TRBV12-3 or TRBV12-4 and TRBJ1-3; D remains unclear. The length of the CDR3 is 13 residues. V lost 6 bases, J lost 1 base, and 7 bases lay in between. The DNA of the CDR3 is TGTGCCAGCAGCCGCTCTTCTGGAAACACCATATATTTT. This encodes CASSRSSGNTIYF.

CDR3: CATSGGAYNEQFF. The CDR3 DNA follows: TGTGCCACCAGCGGGGGGGCCTACAATGAGCAGTTCTTC. V usage is TRBV24-1 and J usage is TRBJ2-1, with 8 bases aligning to TRBD2. CDR1 is KGHDR, CDR2 SFDVKD, per germline. Unmatched junction bases numbered 0, after V lost 7 bases and J lost 2 bases. This CDR3 has 13 amino acids.

A note on this clonotype: A junction boundary mismatches the germline segment, possibly from a read error. J is TRBJ2-4 and V is TRBV4-3, with 10 bases that match TRBD1. Germline CDR1 reads LGHNA; CDR2 reads YSLEER. This CDR3 contains 15 residues. The CDR3 DNA reads as TGCGCCAGCGGCCCAAGTCGGGACAGGGGTAACATTCAGTACTTT. Translated, it gives CASGPSRDRGNIQYF.

Turning to this clonotype: It may be a read error: a sequence one base away is much more abundant. The V gene is TRBV28, the J gene TRBJ2-1, with 12 bases matching TRBD2. The CDR3 extends over 15 amino acids. CDR1 and CDR2 from the germline V gene are MDHEN and SYDVKM. Here the CDR3 reads CASSLLAGGYNVQFF. The CDR3 nucleotides are TGTGCCAGCAGTCTTCTAGCGGGAGGGTACAATGTGCAGTTCTTC.

To note about this clonotype: Mismatch with germline at one junction end may stem from a read error. V is TRBV6-2 or TRBV6-3 and J is TRBJ2-2; the D gene is possibly TRBD2 (6 bases). This CDR3 comprises 16 residues. Germline-derived CDR1 and CDR2 are MNHEY and SVGEGT. This CDR3 reads CASSYPRGGRARELFF. DNA of the CDR3: TGTGCCAGTAGTTACCCTCGGGGAGGAAGGGCCCGGGAGCTGTTTTTT.